This passage covers 14 T cell receptor beta chains from one sample sequenced in a study of shared clonotypes between healthy human individuals. Clones were sequenced by immunoSEQ multiplex PCR, and TCRdb holds only the in-frame ones, with some missing. This sample has a few million clones; approximately 94% occur once, and the top ten carry around 0.14%. Sample: naive CD4+ T cells sorted from blood. This sample's subset: CD45RA+ positively selected. Receptor source: a man between 18 and 35 years old in good health.

This clone appeared once. This chain uses TRBV5-4 with TRBJ2-3, with D perhaps TRBD1 (6 bases). Trimming cost V 3 bases and J 4 bases, with 21 bases left between them. Germline CDR1 and CDR2: SGHNT and YYREEE (reference sequence). The CDR3 loop spans 17 amino acids. The CDR3 DNA sequence: TGTGCCAGCAGCTACTTGACAGGTCTGGGCATAGCAGATACGCAGTATTTT. Amino acids: CASSYLTGLGIADTQYF.

The genes are TRBV6-5 and TRBJ1-5, with D possibly TRBD1 on 5 matching bases. Germline CDR1 and CDR2: MNHEY and SVGAGI. Trimming pared 8 bases from V and 1 base from J, leaving 12 bases between. There are 14 residues in the CDR3. This CDR3 reads CASLSGGSNQPQHF. As DNA, the CDR3 is TGTGCCAGCCTATCGGGGGGAAGCAATCAGCCCCAGCATTTT.

The chain uses TRBV18 and TRBJ1-5, with TRBD1 identical over 10 bases. V dropped 1 base and J dropped 5; count of bases not matched to a gene: 8. The CDR3 runs to 17 residues. Germline values: CDR1 KGHSH, CDR2 LQKENI. CDR3 sequence reads: CASSPLGGQGFYQPQHF. The DNA for the CDR3 is TGTGCCAGCTCACCACTCGGGGGACAGGGGTTTTATCAGCCCCAGCATTTT.

The CDR3 DNA reads TGTGCCATCAGACCGACAGAAGTCTACGAGCAGTACTTC. Its protein is CAIRPTEVYEQYF. The chain uses TRBV10-3 and TRBJ2-7; the D gene is possibly TRBD1 (5 bases). The CDR3 is made up of 13 amino acids. V was pared by 6 bases and J by 3 bases, with 12 bases between. Germline loops: CDR1 ENHRY, CDR2 SYGVKD.

The CDR3 DNA is TGCGCCAGCAGCTTGTTTTCGGGACAGAATAATTCACCCCTCCACTTT. It specifies CASSLFSGQNNSPLHF. This chain connects TRBV5-1 to TRBJ1-6, with 7 bases identical to TRBD1. Germline V CDR1 and CDR2: SGHRS, YFSETQ. The V segment lost 1 base and the J segment 5 bases; nucleotides outside the gene matches: 6. The CDR3 is 16 amino acids.

The CDR3: CASSSGGRDDEQFF. The CDR3 DNA reads as TGTGCCAGCAGCAGCGGGGGGAGGGATGATGAGCAGTTCTTC. V usage is TRBV2 and J usage is TRBJ2-1; 9 bases are a match to TRBD2. V was clipped by 6 bases and J by 8 bases; unmatched bases: 8. From germline, CDR1 is SNHLY and CDR2 FYNNEI. This CDR3 has 14 amino acids.

The genes are TRBV6-1 and TRBJ2-7; D call uncertain. Germline CDR1 is MNHNS and CDR2 is SASEGT. The V and J ends lost 3 bases and 6 bases respectively, with 21 bases between them. The CDR3 consists of 16 residues. CDR3: CASSDTLGPSPVEQYF. CDR3 nucleotide sequence: TGTGCCAGCAGTGACACTCTAGGACCCTCCCCCGTCGAGCAGTACTTC.

The chain joins TRBV7-9 to TRBJ1-2; D is undetermined. This CDR3 is built from 15 residues. CDR1 and CDR2 from the germline V gene are SEHNR and FQNEAQ (reference sequence). V lost 2 bases and J lost 0, with 10 bases in between. The CDR3 DNA reads as TGTGCCAGCAGCTTACGGGAACTAGCTAACTATGGCTACACCTTC. It specifies CASSLRELANYGYTF. Filled out from reference TRBV7-9 and TRBJ1-2, the complete variable domain reads DTGVSQNPRHKITKRGQNVTFRCDPISEHNRLYWYRQTLGQGPEFLTYFQNEAQLEKSRLLSDRFSAERPKGSFSTLEIQRTEQGDSAMYLCASSLRELANYGYTFGSGTRLTVV.

This sequence joins TRBV6-5 and TRBJ2-1; D unresolved. Germline V CDR1 and CDR2: MNHEY, SVGAGI. The CDR3 consists of 11 residues. Trimming left V 3 bases short and J 12 bases short, with 9 bases between. The CDR3 here is CASSYGYLQFF. CDR3 DNA sequence: TGTGCCAGCAGTTATGGGTACCTGCAGTTCTTC.

This clone has just one count. The chain is built from TRBV16 and TRBJ2-7; D remains ambiguous. The germline CDR1 and CDR2 sequences are KGHSY and FQNENV. CDR3 size: 11 residues. Trimming shortened V by 1 base and J by 7 bases, and 5 bases separated the two germline ends. The CDR3 sequence is CASSQWREQYF. The CDR3 DNA is TGTGCCAGCAGCCAATGGCGGGAGCAGTACTTC. Variable domain in full (rest from reference TRBV16 and TRBJ2-7): GEEVAQTPKHLVRGEGQKAKLYCAPIKGHSYVFWYQQVLKNEFKFLISFQNENVFDETGMPKERFSAKCLPNSPCSLEIQATKLEDSAVYFCASSQWREQYFGPGTRLTVT.

This chain joins TRBV5-1 and TRBJ2-6; 10 bases agree with TRBD1. This CDR3 has 19 amino acids. V was pared by 6 bases and J by 0 bases, with 12 bases of the junction left unmatched. Per germline, CDR1 SGHRS and CDR2 YFSETQ. The CDR3, as DNA: TGCGCCAGCACCGGGACAGGGGCCCCCTGGGGCTCTGGGGCCAACGTCCTGACTTTC. It specifies CASTGTGAPWGSGANVLTF.

This chain connects TRBV5-1 to TRBJ1-6, with TRBD1 matching over 7 bases. Germline CDR1 and CDR2: SGHRS and YFSETQ. With 6 bases clipped from V and 12 bases from J, the junction kept 15 bases outside the gene matches. This CDR3 region has 15 residues. The CDR3 loop is CASTEGGTAFLPLHF. The DNA of the CDR3 is TGCGCCAGCACCGAAGGAGGGACAGCATTTCTACCCCTCCACTTT.

To note about this clone: Within the sample, other DNA sequences also encode this same CDR3. The chain joins TRBV4-3 to TRBJ1-5; no clear D gene. The CDR3 covers 13 residues. Trimming cost V 3 bases and J 6 bases, with 9 bases left between them. Germline V gene data show CDR1 as LGHNA and CDR2 as YSLEER. The CDR3 is CASSQEEGQPQHF. Written as DNA, the CDR3 is TGCGCCAGCAGCCAGGAGGAAGGTCAGCCCCAGCATTTT.

The CDR3 reads CGSASNYGYTF. CDR3 coding DNA: TGTGGTAGTGCGTCTAACTATGGCTACACCTTC. V is TRBV30 and J is TRBJ1-2; no clear D. This CDR3 has 11 amino acids. From germline, CDR1 is GTSNPN and CDR2 SVGIG (reference sequence).